This T cell receptor (beta chain) stems from a study of CD8+CD57+ T cells in acquired aplastic anemia. Study summary: DNA per sorted CD4+ or CD8+ sample ranged about 0.2 to 30 ug, averaging roughly 3.3 ug.

Note on this clonotype: Its specificity is not known.

Points from the study as a whole: A significant difference in CD8+ Simpson's diversity between patients and controls was not found.

The template for TCR beta VDJ and CDR3 sequence profiling was genomic DNA. In TCRdb, the reads were re-called with MiXCR into one record per CDR3 protein. The sample has 90,000 to 150,000 distinct CDR3 sequences, under 60% seen once. CDR1 and CDR2 (germline): SGHVS, FQNEAQ. The ends were cut back, 1 base at V and 2 bases at J, with 7 bases in the middle. This CDR3 contains 14 residues. The sequenced patients had an expansion of CD8+CD57+ cells seen by flow cytometry. The chain carries TRBV7-8 and TRBJ2-3; D is undetermined. What was sequenced was sorted CD4+, CD8+, or CD8+CD57+ T cells (not recorded which) from PBMCs. The source is a human donor with aplastic anemia. CDR3 amino acids: CASSLEGFTDTQYF. As DNA, the CDR3 is TGTGCCAGCAGCTTAGAAGGATTCACAGATACGCAGTATTTT.